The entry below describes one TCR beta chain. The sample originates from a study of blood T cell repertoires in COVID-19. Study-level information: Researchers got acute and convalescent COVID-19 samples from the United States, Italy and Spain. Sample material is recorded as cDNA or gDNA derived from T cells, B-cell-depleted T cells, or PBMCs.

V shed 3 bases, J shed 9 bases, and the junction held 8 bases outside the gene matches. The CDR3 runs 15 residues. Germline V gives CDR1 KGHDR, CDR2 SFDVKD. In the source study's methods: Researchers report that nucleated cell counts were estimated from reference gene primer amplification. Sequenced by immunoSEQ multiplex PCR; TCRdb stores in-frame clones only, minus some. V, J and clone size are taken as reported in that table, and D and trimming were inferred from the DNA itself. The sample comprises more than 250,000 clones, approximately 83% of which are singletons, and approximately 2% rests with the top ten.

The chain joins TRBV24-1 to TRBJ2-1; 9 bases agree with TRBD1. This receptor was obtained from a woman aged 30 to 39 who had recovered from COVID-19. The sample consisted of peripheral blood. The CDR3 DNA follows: TGTGCCACCAGTGATCCCAGACAGGGGGACGTTGAGCAGTTCTTC. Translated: CATSDPRQGDVEQFF.